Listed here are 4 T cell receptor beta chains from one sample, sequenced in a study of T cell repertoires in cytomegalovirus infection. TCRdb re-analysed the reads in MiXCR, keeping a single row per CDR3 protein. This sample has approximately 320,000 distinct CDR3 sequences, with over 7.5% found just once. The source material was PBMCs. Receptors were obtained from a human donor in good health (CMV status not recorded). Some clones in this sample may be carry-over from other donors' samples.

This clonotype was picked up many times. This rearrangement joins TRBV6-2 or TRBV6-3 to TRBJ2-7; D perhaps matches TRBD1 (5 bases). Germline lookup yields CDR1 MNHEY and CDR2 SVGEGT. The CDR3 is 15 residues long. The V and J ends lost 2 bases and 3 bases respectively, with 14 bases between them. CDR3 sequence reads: CASSYNGMQGYEQYF. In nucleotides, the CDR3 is TGTGCCAGCAGTTACAACGGTATGCAGGGCTACGAGCAGTACTTC.

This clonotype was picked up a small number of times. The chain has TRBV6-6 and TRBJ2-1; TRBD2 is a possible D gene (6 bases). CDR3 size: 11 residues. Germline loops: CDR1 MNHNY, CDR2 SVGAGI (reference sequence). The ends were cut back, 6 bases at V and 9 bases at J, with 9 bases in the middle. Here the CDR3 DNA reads TGTGCCAGCAGGGTCGGGAGTGAGCAGTTCTTC. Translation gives CASRVGSEQFF.

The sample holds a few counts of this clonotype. The CDR3 nucleotides are TGCGCCAGCAGCCAACGTCGCACCGGGGAGCTGTTTTTT. Translating it yields CASSQRRTGELFF. This sequence joins TRBV4-3 and TRBJ2-2; D gene ambiguous. V was trimmed by 2 bases and J by 4 bases, leaving 5 bases between them. Per germline, CDR1 LGHNA and CDR2 YSLEER. The CDR3 totals 13 residues.

CDR3 nucleotides: TGTGCCAGCTCACCGGGACAGCCAGATACGCAGTATTTT. Protein: CASSPGQPDTQYF. The V and J genes are TRBV18 and TRBJ2-3, with TRBD1 identical over 7 bases. Germline lookup yields CDR1 KGHSH and CDR2 LQKENI. J gave up 4 bases and V 3 bases, and 1 base lay outside the gene matches. CDR3 size: 13 residues.